Each of the 25 T cell receptor beta chains below was sequenced from the same sample in a study of T cells in Graves' hyperthyroidism and ophthalmopathy. Amplification of TCR beta CDR3 regions used RNA as the template. In the first-round RT-PCR of the TCR CDR3, the HTBI primer set was used. TCRdb processed the multiplex PCR reads anew with MiXCR; each CDR3 protein has one entry. The sample contains 37,000 or so distinct CDR3 sequences, roughly 52% of which appear only once. Sequencing was done on a sample of blood. The origin of the receptors is a man in his forties with Graves' ophthalmopathy.

This chain uses TRBV15 with TRBJ1-1, with 10 nucleotides matching TRBD1. The V gene's germline CDR1 is LNHNV and CDR2 YYDKDF (reference sequence). CDR3 length: 16 amino acids. J gave up 0 bases and V 4 bases, and 5 bases lay outside the gene matches. The chain's CDR3 is CATSKPGQGMNTEAFF. For the CDR3, the DNA is TGTGCCACCAGCAAACCGGGACAGGGGATGAACACTGAAGCTTTCTTT.

This clonotype appeared once. This sequence joins TRBV20-1 and TRBJ2-5, with D possibly TRBD2 on 6 matching bases. There are 13 residues in the CDR3. Trimming removed 6 bases at V and 4 bases at J, with 15 bases between. Germline CDR1 DFQATT, CDR2 SNEGSKA (reference sequence). The CDR3 coding sequence is TGCAGTGCAAAGGAGGGGCCAGGAGAGACCCAGTACTTC. Residues: CSAKEGPGETQYF.

To note about this clonotype: At one boundary the junction diverges from the germline segment, which might be a read error. The genes are TRBV28 and TRBJ1-5; the D gene is possibly TRBD1 (5 bases). The CDR3 sequence is 14 residues long. Germline V gene data show CDR1 as MDHEN and CDR2 as SYDVKM. In DNA, the CDR3 is TGTGCCAGCAGCTGGGTCGGGGGAAGTCAGCCCCGGCATTTT. Residues: CASSWVGGSQPRHF.

At least ten counts were recorded for this clonotype. The rearrangement joins TRBV28 to TRBJ2-5; 7 positions agree with TRBD2. Trimming took 5 bases from V and 7 from J; bases not matched to a gene: 7. The V gene's germline CDR1 is MDHEN and CDR2 SYDVKM. The CDR3 contains 13 residues. The CDR3 DNA reads as TGTGCCAGCAGTCCAAGGACTAGTGGGACCCAGTACTTC. This encodes CASSPRTSGTQYF.

V gene TRBV7-2 combines with J gene TRBJ2-6; D is undetermined. Trimming took 1 base from V and 3 from J, leaving 4 bases between them. The germline gives CDR1 SGHTA, CDR2 FQGNSA. This CDR3 is 14 amino acids long. The CDR3 protein is CASSLVVGANVLTF. Written as DNA, the CDR3 is TGTGCCAGCAGCTTAGTGGTTGGGGCCAACGTCCTGACTTTC.

The CDR3 region is CASSRGLAGGDTQYF. In nucleotides, the CDR3 is TGTGCCAGCAGTCGCGGACTAGCGGGAGGAGATACGCAGTATTTT. The chain links TRBV6-5 to TRBJ2-3, with 14 bases matching TRBD2. The germline V gene encodes CDR1 MNHEY and CDR2 SVGAGI. Unmatched junction bases numbered 3, after V lost 5 bases and J lost 5 bases. This CDR3 is 15 amino acids long.

This clonotype was seen a single time. This chain links TRBV6-6 with TRBJ2-3; the D is unclear. Trimming left V 2 bases short and J 10 bases short, with 4 bases between. In germline, CDR1 is MNHNY, CDR2 SVGAGI (reference sequence). CDR3 length: 10 residues. Here the CDR3 reads CASSYVAQYF. The DNA for the CDR3 is TGTGCCAGCAGTTACGTAGCGCAGTATTTT.

The J gene is TRBJ1-4, the V gene TRBV6-5; D unclear. Germline V gene data show CDR1 as MNHEY and CDR2 as SVGAGI. This CDR3 region has 12 residues. The germline V and J ends were trimmed by 0 bases and 6 bases, with 2 bases remaining between them. The CDR3 spells CASSYSDEKLFF. In nucleotides, the CDR3 is TGTGCCAGCAGTTACTCGGATGAAAAACTGTTTTTT.

Comment on this clonotype: The limits of the CDR3 on the DNA are not certain, so only TCRdb's listed CDR3 is given. This chain joins TRBV19 and TRBJ1-1; the listed D gene, TRBD1, was not tested against the DNA. The CDR3 length is 19 residues, termini included. Germline V gene lookup returns CDR1 LNHDA and CDR2 SQIVND (reference sequence). CDR3: CASRGAPNEKLFFGSEAFF.

Regarding this clonotype: The CDR3 does not end in the conserved phenylalanine or tryptophan, so this is likely a read error. The limits of the CDR3 on the DNA are not certain, so only TCRdb's listed CDR3 is given. This chain links TRBV6-5 with TRBJ2-5. Both ends counted, the CDR3 spans 8 residues. Germline V gives CDR1 MNHEY, CDR2 SVGAGI. This chain's CDR3 is CASRAQQS.

The rearrangement joins TRBV20-1 to TRBJ2-1; unclear D gene. V was pared by 5 bases and J by 6 bases, with 14 bases between. The CDR3 has 13 residues. CDR1 and CDR2 from the germline V gene are DFQATT and SNEGSKA (reference sequence). CDR3 region: CSAFPPGVNEQFF. CDR3 DNA sequence: TGCAGTGCTTTCCCCCCTGGGGTCAATGAGCAGTTCTTC.

The V and J genes are TRBV7-8 and TRBJ1-4; D is unclear. CDR3 size: 16 residues. Trimming stripped 1 base from V and 5 bases from J, with 14 bases between. Germline V gives CDR1 SGHVS, CDR2 FQNEAQ. The CDR3 here is CASSLGTSEDNEKLFF. CDR3 nucleotides: TGTGCCAGCAGCTTAGGGACTAGCGAAGACAATGAAAAACTGTTTTTT.

The J gene is TRBJ1-6, the V gene TRBV5-1; the D is unclear. CDR1 is SGHRS, CDR2 YFSETQ, per germline. The CDR3 length is 13 residues. With 6 bases removed from V and 7 bases from J, the gap between germline ends came to 11 bases. The CDR3 sequence: CASKLGRNSPLHF. CDR3 in DNA: TGCGCCAGCAAACTGGGTAGGAATTCACCCCTCCACTTT.

As concerns this clonotype: It is likely a read error, because the conserved phenylalanine at the end of the CDR3 is missing. Because the CDR3's place on the DNA is in doubt, the DNA is left out and the CDR3 is given as listed by TCRdb. The chain joins TRBV19 to TRBJ1-5. The germline V gene has CDR1 LNHDA and CDR2 SQIVND (reference sequence). A total of 18 residues make up the CDR3, ends included. The CDR3 protein is CASSTGRSEGLGNQPQHL.

The chain has TRBV20-1 and TRBJ1-5; D is perhaps TRBD1 (5 bases). CDR3 length: 15 residues. Per germline, CDR1 DFQATT and CDR2 SNEGSKA (reference sequence). V lost 0 bases to trimming and J lost 4 bases, with 13 bases between them. CDR3: CSARETGEGNQPQHF. CDR3 nucleotides: TGCAGTGCTAGAGAGACGGGCGAGGGGAATCAGCCCCAGCATTTT.

The sample holds many counts of this clonotype. This chain uses TRBV6-6 with TRBJ2-4, with D perhaps given as TRBD1 or TRBD2 (5 bases each). The germline V and J ends were trimmed by 10 bases and 4 bases, with 14 bases remaining between them. The CDR3 is 13 amino acids. Germline V CDR1 and CDR2: MNHNY, SVGAGI (reference sequence). The CDR3 is CATQGEGKNIQYF. The CDR3 bases are TGTGCCACCCAGGGTGAGGGGAAAAACATTCAGTACTTC.

This clonotype was detected many times. J is TRBJ2-5 and V is TRBV5-1; D is unresolved. Per the germline V gene, CDR1 is SGHRS and CDR2 is YFSETQ. V was cut by 4 bases and J by 4 bases, with 14 bases left in between. The CDR3 has 14 amino acids. DNA of the CDR3: TGCGCCAGCAGCGATTTCAGTGGCGGAGAGACCCAGTACTTC. This translates into CASSDFSGGETQYF.

In this sample, this clonotype turned up a few times. V is TRBV18 and J is TRBJ1-1; TRBD1 aligns across 10 bases. Germline V CDR1 and CDR2: KGHSH, LQKENI. The CDR3 is 14 amino acids. V was pared by 4 bases and J by 3 bases, with 2 bases of the junction left unmatched. CDR3 protein: CASSLDRGDTEAFF. DNA for the CDR3: TGTGCCAGCTCACTGGACAGGGGGGACACTGAAGCTTTCTTT.

This clonotype was detected ten times or more. The gene calls are TRBV6-5 and TRBJ1-3; D is perhaps TRBD1 (5 bases). Germline V lookup: CDR1 MNHEY, CDR2 SVGAGI. CDR3 length equals 16 residues. Trimming left V 2 bases short and J 2 bases short, with 13 bases between. In DNA, the CDR3 is TGTGCCAGCAGTTACACCGAGGGGTCAGCTGGAAACACCATATATTTT. Amino acids: CASSYTEGSAGNTIYF.

The chain is built from TRBV15 and TRBJ1-4; 10 bases agree with TRBD1. This CDR3 spans 13 amino acids. The ends lost 11 bases at V and 8 bases at J; junction bases unmatched: 8. The germline CDR1 and CDR2 sequences are LNHNV and YYDKDF (reference sequence). The CDR3, as DNA: TGTGCCCGCTGGGACAGGGGTGGGGAAAAACTGTTTTTT. Its translation is CARWDRGGEKLFF.

The chain couples TRBV11-3 to TRBJ2-1; 12 bases match TRBD2. V was clipped by 5 bases and J by 9 bases; unmatched bases: 8. The CDR3 has 15 residues. In germline, CDR1 is SGHNT, CDR2 YENEEA. CDR3 DNA: TGTGCCAGCAGCACGGGACTAGCGGGCCCGGGTGAGCAGTTCTTC. Protein product: CASSTGLAGPGEQFF.

Many counts were recorded for this clonotype. V is TRBV2 and J is TRBJ2-2; 10 positions agree with TRBD1. Unmatched junction bases numbered 3, after V lost 4 bases and J lost 4 bases. The germline CDR1 and CDR2 sequences are SNHLY and FYNNEI. This CDR3 region has 15 residues. The CDR3 DNA sequence: TGTGCCAGCAGTGGGGACAGGGGCGGCACCGGGGAGCTGTTTTTT. Translation: CASSGDRGGTGELFF.

This clonotype was counted many times. CDR3 in DNA: TGCAGTGCTAATAATCCGGGACAGGGGTTTGGGCCCTATAATTCACCCCTCCACTTT. Amino acids: CSANNPGQGFGPYNSPLHF. The J gene is TRBJ1-6, the V gene TRBV20-1, with 10 bases identical to TRBD1. Trimming took 4 bases from V and 2 from J; bases not matched to a gene: 14. Germline V gene data show CDR1 as DFQATT and CDR2 as SNEGSKA (reference sequence). The CDR3 totals 19 residues.

Ten or more counts support this clonotype. The chain has TRBV2 and TRBJ2-5; 13 bases align to TRBD2. V lost 6 bases and J lost 4; bases outside the gene matches: 8. This CDR3 has 16 residues. Germline V gene lookup returns CDR1 SNHLY and CDR2 FYNNEI. CDR3 in DNA: TGTGCCAGCAGCATACTAGCGGGGGGGCTAAGAGAGACCCAGTACTTC. This sequence encodes CASSILAGGLRETQYF. Using reference TRBV2 and TRBJ2-5 for the parts outside the CDR3, the full variable domain is EPEVTQTPSHQVTQMGQEVILRCVPISNHLYFYWYRQILGQKVEFLVSFYNNEISEKSEIFDDQFSVERPDGSNFTLKIRSTKLEDSAMYFCASSILAGGLRETQYFGPGTRLLVL.

Note on this clonotype: The conserved final phenylalanine or tryptophan is absent from the CDR3, which likely points to a read error. The chain joins TRBV5-4 to TRBJ2-7; D is possibly TRBD1 or TRBD2 (5 bases each). Germline loops: CDR1 SGHNT, CDR2 YYREEE (reference sequence). The germline V and J ends were trimmed by 4 bases and 3 bases, with 14 bases remaining between them. There are 14 residues in the CDR3. CDR3 in DNA: TGTGCCAGCAGCCGCCGGGGCAGGGACTACGAGCAGTACCTC. As protein: CASSRRGRDYEQYL.